Presented here are 20 T cell receptor beta chains from one specimen sequenced in a study of blood T cells in healthy people across ages. Sample-barcoded 5' priming and a J-beta primer mix drove a second PCR of 7 to 11 cycles. TCRdb recomputed calls from the 5' RACE reads with MiXCR, one row per CDR3 protein. The repertoire holds 1.5 million to 2 million distinct CDR3 sequences, about two fifths seen once, with under 25% in the top ten. Sequenced: blood. These receptors originate from a human donor in good health.

V and J are TRBV6-5 and TRBJ2-2; D might be TRBD1 or TRBD2, each matching 7 bases. Trimming stripped 7 bases from V and 6 bases from J, with 18 bases between. The CDR3 covers 15 residues. Per the germline V gene, CDR1 is MNHEY and CDR2 is SVGAGI. As DNA, the CDR3 is TGTGCCAGCAAATGGTCAGGGGGGGACGCCGGGGAGCTGTTTTTT. This sequence encodes CASKWSGGDAGELFF.

In its sample, this clonotype was seen a few times. The chain carries TRBV28 and TRBJ2-3; D may correspond to TRBD1 or TRBD2 (6 bases each). CDR1 is MDHEN, CDR2 SYDVKM, per germline. V was pared by 7 bases and J by 2 bases, with 13 bases between. The CDR3 is 14 residues long. The CDR3 nucleotides read TGTGCCAGCACAATGGGGGGCACCACAGATACGCAGTATTTT. Its translation is CASTMGGTTDTQYF.

With regard to this clonotype: A much larger clone differs by one base, so this may be a read error. This chain connects TRBV6-5 to TRBJ2-1; 7 positions agree with TRBD1. Trimming cost V 4 bases and J 13 bases; bases outside gene matches: 13. The germline gives CDR1 MNHEY, CDR2 SVGAGI. The CDR3 runs to 14 residues. CDR3 bases: TGTGCCAGCAGTTCCCGACAGGGACAAGAGACCCAGTTCTTC. Translated: CASSSRQGQETQFF.

This chain joins TRBV6-5 and TRBJ1-2; tentative D call: TRBD1 (5 bases). Deletions cut 6 bases from V and 8 bases from J, with 13 bases between. CDR1 is MNHEY and CDR2 is SVGAGI in the germline V gene. This CDR3 spans 12 amino acids. CDR3: CASRETGHGYTF. The CDR3 bases are TGTGCCAGCAGGGAAACAGGTCACGGCTACACCTTC.

Only a few counts were recorded for this clonotype. Here the CDR3 reads CASSEGQGRTNYGYTF. The CDR3 coding sequence is TGTGCCAGCAGCGAGGGACAGGGGCGAACTAACTATGGCTACACCTTC. The V call is TRBV9, the J call TRBJ1-2; 10 nucleotides agree with TRBD1. Germline V CDR1 and CDR2: SGDLS, YYNGEE. V shed 3 bases and J 0 bases; nucleotides not matched to a gene: 5. The CDR3 runs to 16 residues.

This clonotype was observed a few times. The chain joins TRBV7-2 to TRBJ2-1, with D possibly TRBD1 on 6 matching bases. The CDR3 totals 14 residues. Germline loops: CDR1 SGHTA, CDR2 FQGNSA. The V gene lost 4 bases and the J gene lost 8 bases, with 15 bases spanning the gap. CDR3 DNA sequence: TGTGCCAGCAGCTCCTACCAGGGGTCTGATGAGCAGTTCTTC. This translates into CASSSYQGSDEQFF. The full variable domain, rest sourced from reference TRBV7-2 and TRBJ2-1, is GAGVSQSPSNKVTEKGKDVELRCDPISGHTALYWYRQSLGQGLEFLIYFQGNSAPDKSGLPSDRFSAERTGGSVSTLTIQRTQQEDSAVYLCASSSYQGSDEQFFGPGTRLTVL.

This clonotype was counted a few times. The chain has TRBV20-1 and TRBJ1-2; D possibly corresponds to TRBD1 (5 bases). Between the trimmed V and J ends, which lost 7 bases and 8 bases, there was a span of 20 bases. Germline values: CDR1 DFQATT, CDR2 SNEGSKA (reference sequence). The CDR3 runs to 13 residues. Here the CDR3 reads CSVMLARTGGYTF. CDR3 nucleotides: TGCAGTGTCATGCTTGCACGAACAGGCGGCTACACCTTC.

The V gene is TRBV4-2, the J gene TRBJ2-5; TRBD2 aligns across 7 bases. Germline CDR1 and CDR2: LGHNA and YNFKEQ. V lost 4 bases and J lost 4; bases outside the gene matches: 30. The CDR3 length is 22 residues. As DNA, the CDR3 is TGTGCCAGCAGCCCCCCCCTTGGGGGGGAGAGTGGCTCACTGATAGGCACAGAGACCCAGTACTTC. Translating it yields CASSPPLGGESGSLIGTETQYF.

The gene calls are TRBV27 and TRBJ2-7, with D possibly being TRBD2 (6 bases). V lost 5 bases and J 0 bases, leaving 14 bases between the germline ends. The germline V gene has CDR1 MNHEY and CDR2 SMNVEV (reference sequence). This CDR3 contains 15 residues. The CDR3 is CASSPTPGLSYEQYF. The DNA of the CDR3 is TGTGCCAGCAGTCCAACACCGGGACTCTCCTACGAGCAGTACTTC.

The chain links TRBV13 to TRBJ2-7; TRBD2 aligns across 8 bases. Germline-derived CDR1 and CDR2 are PRHDT and FYEKMQ (reference sequence). With 5 bases clipped from V and 4 bases from J, the junction kept 7 bases outside the gene matches. This CDR3 spans 14 amino acids. For the CDR3, the DNA is TGTGCCAGCAGCCGGAGCGGGGGCGGGTACGAGCAGTACTTC. It yields the protein CASSRSGGGYEQYF.

This chain connects TRBV5-1 to TRBJ2-1; D tentatively reads TRBD1 or TRBD2 (5 bases each). This CDR3 has 13 amino acids. Germline assignment: CDR1 SGHRS and CDR2 YFSETQ. Trimming shortened V by 5 bases and J by 6 bases, and 12 bases separated the two germline ends. CDR3 bases: TGCGCCAGCAGGACCCCAGGGAGCAATGAGCAGTTCTTC. Residues: CASRTPGSNEQFF.

This clonotype was counted a few times. V is TRBV15 and J is TRBJ1-1; D remains unclear. CDR1 is LNHNV, CDR2 YYDKDF, per germline (reference sequence). V lost 5 bases, J lost 5 bases, and 12 bases lay in between. This CDR3 has 13 residues. CDR3 loop: CATSGLPNTEAFF. As DNA, the CDR3 is TGTGCCACCAGCGGCCTGCCGAATACTGAAGCTTTCTTT. Variable domain in full (rest from reference TRBV15 and TRBJ1-1): DAMVIQNPRYQVTQFGKPVTLSCSQTLNHNVMYWYQQKSSQAPKLLFHYYDKDFNNEADTPDNFQSRRPNTSFCFLDIRSPGLGDTAMYLCATSGLPNTEAFFGQGTRLTVV.

This clonotype was detected a few times. The chain carries TRBV7-3 and TRBJ1-1; D perhaps matches TRBD1 (6 bases). The length of the CDR3 is 14 residues. The germline V gene has CDR1 SGHTA and CDR2 FQGTGA. V was trimmed by 3 bases and J by 5 bases, leaving 13 bases between them. The CDR3: CASSFRGRETEAFF. DNA of the CDR3: TGTGCCAGCAGCTTCAGGGGCAGGGAAACTGAAGCTTTCTTT.

Turning to this clonotype: One junction end does not reproduce the germline sequence, and a read error may be involved. The chain links TRBV2 to TRBJ2-5; D might be TRBD2 (6 bases). This CDR3 region has 13 residues. From germline, CDR1 is SNHLY and CDR2 FYNNEI. The CDR3 loop is CAGSRDYQETQYF. CDR3 in DNA: TGTGCCGGCAGTAGGGACTACCAAGAGACCCAGTACTTC. Full variable domain (outside the CDR3, taken from reference TRBV2 and TRBJ2-5): EPEVTQTPSHQVTQMGQEVILRCVPISNHLYFYWYRQILGQKVEFLVSFYNNEISEKSEIFDDQFSVERPDGSNFTLKIRSTKLEDSAMYFCAGSRDYQETQYFGPGTRLLVL.

The genes are TRBV4-1 and TRBJ1-5; tentative D call: TRBD1 (5 bases). CDR1 is MGHRA, CDR2 YSYEKL, per germline. Between the trimmed V and J ends, which lost 4 bases and 2 bases, there was a span of 21 bases. The CDR3 covers 18 residues. CDR3 amino acids: CASSLTSGTGFGNQPQHF. In DNA, the CDR3 is TGCGCCAGCAGCCTAACCTCGGGGACGGGGTTTGGCAATCAGCCCCAGCATTTT.

The sample holds a few counts of this clonotype. The V and J genes are TRBV9 and TRBJ2-1; TRBD1 agrees at 8 bases. Germline V gives CDR1 SGDLS, CDR2 YYNGEE. The CDR3 runs 16 residues. With 4 bases clipped from V and 4 bases from J, the junction kept 10 bases outside the gene matches. The CDR3 DNA is TGTGCCAGCAGCACCGAGGGACAGGTCGGTTACAATGAGCAGTTCTTC. Amino acid sequence: CASSTEGQVGYNEQFF.

The CDR3 DNA is TGTGCCAGCAGCTCCCGTCCAGAAGGGGCAGACCCATCCTACGAGCAGTACTTC. Protein sequence: CASSSRPEGADPSYEQYF. The V call is TRBV4-2, the J call TRBJ2-7; maybe TRBD1 (5 bases). V shed 5 bases and J shed 1 base, with 24 bases lying between them. This CDR3 contains 18 residues. Per germline, CDR1 LGHNA and CDR2 YNFKEQ.

The gene calls are TRBV7-9 and TRBJ1-6; tentatively, D is TRBD1 (6 bases). CDR1 is SEHNR and CDR2 is FQNEAQ in the germline V gene (reference sequence). This CDR3 has 15 residues. V gave up 5 bases and J gave up 7 bases, with 15 bases separating them. The CDR3 nucleotides read TGTGCCAGCAGCCCACGGAGGCAGGGGAATTCACCCCTCCACTTT. Its protein product is CASSPRRQGNSPLHF.

This clonotype was seen more than once but under ten times. The chain employs TRBV7-2 and TRBJ1-4; TRBD1 is a possible D gene (6 bases). Germline V gene sequence: CDR1 SGHTA, CDR2 FQGNSA. V was shortened by 8 bases and J by 10 bases, with 17 bases between the two germline ends. CDR3 length: 13 residues. The CDR3 is CASSGVAGGKLFF. Written as DNA, the CDR3 is TGTGCCAGCTCAGGGGTCGCCGGTGGAAAACTGTTTTTT.

Points on this clonotype: Relative to the germline gene, one junction end is altered; a read error may explain this. V and J are TRBV16 and TRBJ1-5; D unclear. CDR1 is KGHSY, CDR2 FQNENV, per germline. The CDR3 loop spans 13 amino acids. The CDR3 bases are TGTGCCAGCAACCTACAGTATAATCGGCCCCAGCATTTT. Translation gives CASNLQYNRPQHF.